This TCR beta chain emerged from a study of blood T cell repertoires in COVID-19. CDR1 SGHTA and CDR2 FQGTGA come from the germline V gene. This CDR3 has 15 residues. The V segment lost 4 bases and the J segment 4 bases; nucleotides outside the gene matches: 7. Only in-frame clones appear in the TCRdb table, and some are missing; sequencing was by immunoSEQ multiplex PCR. The sample records about 220,000 clones, roughly 80% being singletons. The sequenced sample consisted of peripheral blood. This receptor was identified in a woman aged 55-69 years who had recovered from COVID-19. The chain recombines TRBV7-3 with TRBJ2-7; 10 bases agree with TRBD2. CDR3 amino acids: CASSSSGGGLYEQYF. The CDR3 nucleotides read TGTGCCAGCAGCTCTAGCGGGGGAGGTTTGTACGAGCAGTACTTC.